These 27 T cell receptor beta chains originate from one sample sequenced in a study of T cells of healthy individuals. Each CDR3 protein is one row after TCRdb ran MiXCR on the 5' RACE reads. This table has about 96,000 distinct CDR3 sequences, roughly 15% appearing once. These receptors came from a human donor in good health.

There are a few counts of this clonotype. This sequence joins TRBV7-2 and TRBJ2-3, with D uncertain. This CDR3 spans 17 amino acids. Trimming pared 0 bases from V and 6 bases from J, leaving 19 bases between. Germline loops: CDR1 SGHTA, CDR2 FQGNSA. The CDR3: CASSLADLRREGDTQYF. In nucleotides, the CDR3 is TGTGCCAGCAGCTTAGCGGATCTGCGAAGGGAAGGGGATACGCAGTATTTT.

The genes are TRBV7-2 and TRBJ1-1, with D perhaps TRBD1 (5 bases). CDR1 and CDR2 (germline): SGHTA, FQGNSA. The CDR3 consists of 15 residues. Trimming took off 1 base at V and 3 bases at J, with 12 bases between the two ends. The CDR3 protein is CASSLVGVGDTEAFF. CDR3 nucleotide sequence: TGTGCCAGCAGCTTAGTGGGGGTAGGGGACACTGAAGCTTTCTTT. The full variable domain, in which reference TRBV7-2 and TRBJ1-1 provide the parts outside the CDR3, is GAGVSQSPSNKVTEKGKDVELRCDPISGHTALYWYRQSLGQGLEFLIYFQGNSAPDKSGLPSDRFSAERTGGSVSTLTIQRTQQEDSAVYLCASSLVGVGDTEAFFGQGTRLTVV.

The CDR3 coding sequence is TGTGCCAGCTCCGGCGGGACCTCTAGCACAGATACGCAGTATTTT. Translating gives CASSGGTSSTDTQYF. This chain joins TRBV19 and TRBJ2-3, with D possibly being TRBD2 (6 bases). This CDR3 is built from 15 residues. The V end lost 9 bases, the J end lost 0 bases, and 16 bases lay between the germline ends. The germline V gene encodes CDR1 LNHDA and CDR2 SQIVND (reference sequence). Together with reference TRBV19 and TRBJ2-3, the CDR3 gives the full variable domain: DGGITQSPKYLFRKEGQNVTLSCEQNLNHDAMYWYRQDPGQGLRLIYYSQIVNDFQKGDIAEGYSVSREKKESFPLTVTSAQKNPTAFYLCASSGGTSSTDTQYFGPGTRLTVL.

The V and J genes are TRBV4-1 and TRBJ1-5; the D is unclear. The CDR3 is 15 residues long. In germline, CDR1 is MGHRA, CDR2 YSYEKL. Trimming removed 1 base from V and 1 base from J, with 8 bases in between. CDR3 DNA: TGCGCCAGCAGCCAAGTCATGCAGAGCAATCAGCCCCAGCATTTT. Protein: CASSQVMQSNQPQHF.

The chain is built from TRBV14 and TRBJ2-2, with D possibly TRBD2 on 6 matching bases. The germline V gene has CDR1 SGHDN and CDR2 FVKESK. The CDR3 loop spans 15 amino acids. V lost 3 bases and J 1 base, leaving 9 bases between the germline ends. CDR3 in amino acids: CASSHSSENTGELFF. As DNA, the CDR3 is TGTGCCAGCAGCCATTCTAGCGAGAACACCGGGGAGCTGTTTTTT. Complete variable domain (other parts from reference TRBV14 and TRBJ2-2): EAGVTQFPSHSVIEKGQTVTLRCDPISGHDNLYWYRRVMGKEIKFLLHFVKESKQDESGMPNNRFLAERTGGTYSTLKVQPAELEDSGVYFCASSHSSENTGELFFGEGSRLTVL.

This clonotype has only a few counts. As DNA, the CDR3 is TGTGCCAGTTCCCCGGGACCCAACACAGATACGCAGTATTTT. Protein product: CASSPGPNTDTQYF. The rearrangement uses TRBV19 and TRBJ2-3; D may correspond to TRBD1 or TRBD2 (5 bases each). Germline V gives CDR1 LNHDA, CDR2 SQIVND (reference sequence). V was shortened by 8 bases and J by 2 bases, with 14 bases between the two germline ends. The CDR3 loop spans 14 amino acids. Together with reference TRBV19 and TRBJ2-3, the CDR3 gives the full variable domain: DGGITQSPKYLFRKEGQNVTLSCEQNLNHDAMYWYRQDPGQGLRLIYYSQIVNDFQKGDIAEGYSVSREKKESFPLTVTSAQKNPTAFYLCASSPGPNTDTQYFGPGTRLTVL.

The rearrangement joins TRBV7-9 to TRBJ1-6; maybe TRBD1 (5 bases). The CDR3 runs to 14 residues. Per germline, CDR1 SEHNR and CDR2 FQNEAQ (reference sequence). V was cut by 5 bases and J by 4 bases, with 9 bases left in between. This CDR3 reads CASSEEGYNSPLHF. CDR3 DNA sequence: TGTGCCAGCAGCGAAGAGGGGTATAATTCACCCCTCCACTTT.

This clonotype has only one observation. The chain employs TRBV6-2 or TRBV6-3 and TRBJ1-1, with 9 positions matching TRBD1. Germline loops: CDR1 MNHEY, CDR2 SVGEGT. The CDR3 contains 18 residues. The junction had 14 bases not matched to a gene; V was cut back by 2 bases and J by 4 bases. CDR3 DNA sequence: TGTGCCAGCAGTTACCCACTAGGGACAGGGAGGTGGGGCACTGAAGCTTTCTTT. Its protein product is CASSYPLGTGRWGTEAFF.

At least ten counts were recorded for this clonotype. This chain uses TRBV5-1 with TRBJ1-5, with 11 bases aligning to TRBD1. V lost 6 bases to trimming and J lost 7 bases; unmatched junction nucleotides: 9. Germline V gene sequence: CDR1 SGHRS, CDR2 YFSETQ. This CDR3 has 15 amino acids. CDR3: CASTRTGGLGQPQHF. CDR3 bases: TGCGCCAGCACCCGGACAGGGGGCTTGGGGCAGCCCCAGCATTTT.

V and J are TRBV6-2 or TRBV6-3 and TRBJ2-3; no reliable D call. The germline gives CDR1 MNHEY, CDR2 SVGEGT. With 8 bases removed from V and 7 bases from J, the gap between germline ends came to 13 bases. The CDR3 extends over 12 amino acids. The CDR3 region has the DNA TGTGCCAGCGGGCCTGGAAGCAATACGCAGTATTTT. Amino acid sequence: CASGPGSNTQYF.

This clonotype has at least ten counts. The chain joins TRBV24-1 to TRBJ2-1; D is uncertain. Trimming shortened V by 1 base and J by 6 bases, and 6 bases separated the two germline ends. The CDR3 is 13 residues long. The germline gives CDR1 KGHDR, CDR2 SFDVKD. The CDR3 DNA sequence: TGTGCCACCAGTGATTTTGGGGTCAATGAGCAGTTCTTC. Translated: CATSDFGVNEQFF.

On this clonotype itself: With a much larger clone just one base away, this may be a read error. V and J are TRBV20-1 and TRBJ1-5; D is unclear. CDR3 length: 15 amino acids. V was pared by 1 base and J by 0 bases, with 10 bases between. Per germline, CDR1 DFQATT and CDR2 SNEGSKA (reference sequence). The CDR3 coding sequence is TGCAGTGCTAGAGGTGGCGGGGATAGCAATCAGCCCCAGCATTTT. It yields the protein CSARGGGDSNQPQHF.

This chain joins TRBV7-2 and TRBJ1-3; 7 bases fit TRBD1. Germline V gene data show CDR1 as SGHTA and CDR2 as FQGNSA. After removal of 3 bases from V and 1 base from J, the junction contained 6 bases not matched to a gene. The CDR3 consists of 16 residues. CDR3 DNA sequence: TGTGCCAGCAGCTTCAGGGACAGTCTATCTGGAAACACCATATATTTT. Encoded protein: CASSFRDSLSGNTIYF.

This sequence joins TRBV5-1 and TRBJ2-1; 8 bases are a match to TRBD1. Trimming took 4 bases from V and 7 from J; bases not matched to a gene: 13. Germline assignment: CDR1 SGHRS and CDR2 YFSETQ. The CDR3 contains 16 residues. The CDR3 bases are TGCGCCAGCAGCCTGGAGGGTCAGGGGGCGCGAAATGAGCAGTTCTTC. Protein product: CASSLEGQGARNEQFF.

CDR3 sequence (DNA): TGCGCCAGCAGCTTGTCGCCGGGCGGAAATCAGCCCCAGCATTTT. It translates to CASSLSPGGNQPQHF. The chain joins TRBV5-1 to TRBJ1-5; D gene unclear. The CDR3 contains 15 residues. Per germline, CDR1 SGHRS and CDR2 YFSETQ. V gave up 1 base and J gave up 4 bases, with 12 bases separating them.

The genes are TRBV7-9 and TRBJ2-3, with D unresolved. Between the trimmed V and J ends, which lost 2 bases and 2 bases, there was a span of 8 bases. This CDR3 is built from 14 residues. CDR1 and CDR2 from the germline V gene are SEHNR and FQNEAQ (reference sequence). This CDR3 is CASSLSRSTDTQYF. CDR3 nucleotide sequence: TGTGCCAGCAGCTTATCGAGATCCACAGATACGCAGTATTTT.

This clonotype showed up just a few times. CDR3 DNA sequence: TGCGCCAGCAGCTTGGAGCGGGGATCCCCCACTGTGGGGGAGCAGTACTTC. This codes for CASSLERGSPTVGEQYF. The chain has TRBV5-1 and TRBJ2-7, with TRBD2 matching over 7 bases. The junction had 16 bases not matched to a gene; V was cut back by 0 bases and J by 7 bases. Germline CDR1 reads SGHRS; CDR2 reads YFSETQ. The CDR3 loop spans 17 amino acids.

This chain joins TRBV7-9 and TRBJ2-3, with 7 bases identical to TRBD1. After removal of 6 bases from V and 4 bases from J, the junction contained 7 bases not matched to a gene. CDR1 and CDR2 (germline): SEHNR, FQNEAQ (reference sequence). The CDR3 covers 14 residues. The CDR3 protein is CASSSLQGSDTQYF. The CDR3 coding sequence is TGTGCCAGCAGTTCGTTACAGGGGTCAGATACGCAGTATTTT.

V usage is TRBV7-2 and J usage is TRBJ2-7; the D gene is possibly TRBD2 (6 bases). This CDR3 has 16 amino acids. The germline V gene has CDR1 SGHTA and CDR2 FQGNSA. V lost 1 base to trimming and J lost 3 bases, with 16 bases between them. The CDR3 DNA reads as TGTGCCAGCAGCTTAGTCGCCGGGACTTCCTTCTACGAGCAGTACTTC. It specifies CASSLVAGTSFYEQYF.

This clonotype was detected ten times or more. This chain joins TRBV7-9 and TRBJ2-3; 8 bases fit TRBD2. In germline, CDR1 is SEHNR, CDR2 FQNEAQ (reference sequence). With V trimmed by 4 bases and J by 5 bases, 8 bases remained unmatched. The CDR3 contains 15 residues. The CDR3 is CASSSMRGAGDTQYF. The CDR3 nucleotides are TGTGCCAGCAGCTCCATGCGGGGGGCCGGAGATACGCAGTATTTT.

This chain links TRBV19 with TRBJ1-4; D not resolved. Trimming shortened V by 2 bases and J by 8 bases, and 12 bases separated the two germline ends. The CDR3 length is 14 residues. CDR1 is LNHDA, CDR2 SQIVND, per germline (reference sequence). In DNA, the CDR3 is TGTGCCAGTAGTATACCCCGGAAAGGGGAAAAACTGTTTTTT. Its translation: CASSIPRKGEKLFF.

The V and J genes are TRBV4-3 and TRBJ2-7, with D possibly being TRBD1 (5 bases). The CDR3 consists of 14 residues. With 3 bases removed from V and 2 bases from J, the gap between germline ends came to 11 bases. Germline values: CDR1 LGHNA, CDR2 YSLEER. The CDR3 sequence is CASSQTTATYEQYF. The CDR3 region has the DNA TGCGCCAGCAGCCAGACGACAGCTACCTACGAGCAGTACTTC.

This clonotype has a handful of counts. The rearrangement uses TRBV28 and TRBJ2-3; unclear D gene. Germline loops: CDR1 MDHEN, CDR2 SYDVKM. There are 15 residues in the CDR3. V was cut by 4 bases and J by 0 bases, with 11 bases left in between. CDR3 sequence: CASSSLQSSTDTQYF. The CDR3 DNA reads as TGTGCCAGCAGTTCCCTCCAAAGCAGCACAGATACGCAGTATTTT.

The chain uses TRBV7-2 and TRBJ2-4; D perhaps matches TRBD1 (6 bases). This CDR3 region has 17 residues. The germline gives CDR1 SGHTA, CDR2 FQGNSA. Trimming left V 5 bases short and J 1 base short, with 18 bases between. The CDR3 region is CASSPRFLTGAKNIQYF. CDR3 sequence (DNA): TGTGCCAGCAGCCCTAGATTCCTAACAGGGGCCAAAAACATTCAGTACTTC.

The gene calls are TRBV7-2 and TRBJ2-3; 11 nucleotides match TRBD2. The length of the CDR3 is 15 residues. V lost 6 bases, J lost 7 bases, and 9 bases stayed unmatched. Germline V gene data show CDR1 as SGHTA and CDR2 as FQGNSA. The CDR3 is CASRVTLAGEHTQYF. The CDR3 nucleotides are TGTGCCAGCAGGGTAACACTAGCGGGGGAACATACGCAGTATTTT.

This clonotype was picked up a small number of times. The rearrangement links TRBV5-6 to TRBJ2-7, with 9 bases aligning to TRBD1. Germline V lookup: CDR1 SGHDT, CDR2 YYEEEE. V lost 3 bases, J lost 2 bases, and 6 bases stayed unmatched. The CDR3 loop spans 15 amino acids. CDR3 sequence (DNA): TGTGCCAGCAGCTCGGTGGACAGGGGAGCCTACGAGCAGTACTTC. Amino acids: CASSSVDRGAYEQYF. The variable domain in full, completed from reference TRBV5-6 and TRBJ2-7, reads DAGVTQSPTHLIKTRGQQVTLRCSPKSGHDTVSWYQQALGQGPQFIFQYYEEEERQRGNFPDRFSGHQFPNYSSELNVNALLLGDSALYLCASSSVDRGAYEQYFGPGTRLTVT.

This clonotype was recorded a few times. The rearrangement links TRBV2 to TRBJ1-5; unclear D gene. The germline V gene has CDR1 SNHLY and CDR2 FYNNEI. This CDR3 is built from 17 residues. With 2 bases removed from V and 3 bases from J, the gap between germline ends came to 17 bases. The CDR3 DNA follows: TGTGCCAGCAGTGAAAACTCGGTACGCAACTTCAATCAGCCCCAGCATTTT. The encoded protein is CASSENSVRNFNQPQHF.